These T cell receptor beta chains were read from a single sample in a study of CD8+ T cells in alopecia areata. The repertoire was sequenced with immunoSEQ multiplex PCR; TCRdb's copy has only in-frame clones and lacks some. The sample lists some 200,000 clones; 59% were seen once. This material consisted of CD4+ T cells sorted from blood, taken at week 0. The receptors here all came from a human donor with alopecia areata. Each CDR3 is given with its conserved first and last residue. Fields, in order: J gene, clone size, D gene, V gene, CDR3 protein, CDR3 DNA. A D gene is named only where the DNA matches it firmly. A row's size may be missing; if present it is once, few, many or a size class.

J gene: TRBJ1-2; clone size: once; D gene: TRBD1; V gene: TRBV29-1; CDR3 protein: CSVDMGTGDSRYTF; CDR3 DNA: TGCAGCGTTGACATGGGGACAGGCGATAGCCGCTACACCTTC
J gene: TRBJ1-6; clone size: once; D gene: .; V gene: TRBV27; CDR3 protein: CASSLLGSRVAPLHF; CDR3 DNA: TGTGCCAGCAGCCTGCTTGGGTCCAGGGTCGCACCCCTCCACTTT
J gene: TRBJ2-7; clone size: .; D gene: .; V gene: TRBV6-5; CDR3 protein: CASRNYRDEQYF; CDR3 DNA: TGTGCCAGCAGGAACTATAGAGACGAGCAGTACTTC
J gene: TRBJ2-5; clone size: .; D gene: .; V gene: TRBV2; CDR3 protein: CASSESPQYF; CDR3 DNA: TGTGCCAGCAGTGAATCTCCCCAGTACTTC
J gene: TRBJ2-7; clone size: few; D gene: TRBD1; V gene: TRBV2; CDR3 protein: CASSGGPGQAYEQYF; CDR3 DNA: TGTGCCAGCAGTGGGGGCCCTGGACAGGCCTACGAGCAGTACTTC
J gene: TRBJ2-3; clone size: .; D gene: .; V gene: TRBV11-2; CDR3 protein: CASSEHNRVAQYF; CDR3 DNA: TGTGCCAGCAGCGAACACAACCGGGTCGCGCAGTATTTT
J gene: TRBJ1-4; clone size: few; D gene: .; V gene: TRBV2; CDR3 protein: CASSEWARTNEKLFF; CDR3 DNA: TGTGCCAGCAGTGAATGGGCTCGAACTAATGAAAAACTGTTTTTT
J gene: TRBJ2-3; clone size: .; D gene: TRBD2; V gene: TRBV2; CDR3 protein: CASSSFPGGIDTQYF; CDR3 DNA: TGTGCCAGCAGTTCCTTTCCGGGGGGTATAGATACGCAGTATTTT
J gene: TRBJ1-5; clone size: .; D gene: .; V gene: TRBV5-6; CDR3 protein: CASSFGSNQPQHF; CDR3 DNA: TGTGCCAGCAGCTTTGGCAGCAATCAGCCCCAGCATTTT
J gene: TRBJ1-2; clone size: few; D gene: .; V gene: TRBV29-1; CDR3 protein: CSVEERAYYGYTF; CDR3 DNA: TGCAGCGTTGAAGAACGGGCGTACTATGGCTACACCTTC
J gene: TRBJ1-2; clone size: .; D gene: TRBD1; V gene: TRBV19; CDR3 protein: CASSMGTGQDYGYTF; CDR3 DNA: TGTGCCAGTAGTATGGGAACGGGACAGGATTATGGCTACACCTTC
J gene: TRBJ1-1; clone size: .; D gene: .; V gene: TRBV7-9; CDR3 protein: CASSLRENTEAFF; CDR3 DNA: TGTGCCAGCAGCTTAAGGGAGAACACTGAAGCTTTCTTT
J gene: TRBJ1-2; clone size: .; D gene: .; V gene: TRBV27; CDR3 protein: CASSPGRPAYGYTF; CDR3 DNA: TGTGCCAGCAGTCCCGGACGGCCTGCCTATGGCTACACCTTC
J gene: TRBJ1-6; clone size: once; D gene: .; V gene: TRBV9; CDR3 protein: CASSVDRAGGSPLHF; CDR3 DNA: TGTGCCAGCAGCGTAGACAGGGCTGGGGGGTCACCCCTCCACTTT
J gene: TRBJ2-4; clone size: .; D gene: TRBD1; V gene: TRBV29-1; CDR3 protein: CSVFRTGGSGAKNIQYF; CDR3 DNA: TGCAGCGTTTTCAGGACAGGGGGCTCGGGGGCCAAAAACATTCAGTACTTC
J gene: TRBJ2-7; clone size: .; D gene: .; V gene: TRBV15; CDR3 protein: CATSRDPGLAYEQYF; CDR3 DNA: TGTGCCACCAGCAGAGATCCAGGGCTCGCCTACGAGCAGTACTTC
J gene: TRBJ1-6; clone size: .; D gene: .; V gene: TRBV30; CDR3 protein: CAWTRGVPRGKNSPLHF; CDR3 DNA: TGTGCCTGGACGCGGGGAGTTCCGCGAGGGAAAAATTCACCCCTCCACTTT
J gene: TRBJ1-4; clone size: once; D gene: .; V gene: TRBV5-1; CDR3 protein: CASSLRPDEKLFF; CDR3 DNA: TGCGCCAGCAGCCTTCGGCCGGATGAAAAACTGTTTTTT
J gene: TRBJ1-2; clone size: .; D gene: .; V gene: TRBV6-5; CDR3 protein: CASSYSRGLRAGYTF; CDR3 DNA: TGTGCCAGCAGTTACTCGAGGGGGTTGAGAGCTGGCTACACCTTC
J gene: TRBJ2-7; clone size: .; D gene: .; V gene: TRBV27; CDR3 protein: CASSTGRAYEQYF; CDR3 DNA: TGTGCCAGCAGTACAGGGCGCGCCTACGAGCAGTACTTC
J gene: TRBJ1-3; clone size: .; D gene: .; V gene: TRBV25-1; CDR3 protein: CASSERAGNTIYF; CDR3 DNA: TGTGCCAGCAGTGAAAGAGCTGGAAACACCATATATTTT
J gene: TRBJ2-5; clone size: few; D gene: .; V gene: TRBV15; CDR3 protein: CATSKPEETQYF; CDR3 DNA: TGTGCCACCAGCAAGCCAGAAGAGACCCAGTACTTC
J gene: TRBJ1-1; clone size: .; D gene: .; V gene: TRBV30; CDR3 protein: CAWGRRKLNTEAFF; CDR3 DNA: TGTGCCTGGGGTAGGAGAAAACTAAACACTGAAGCTTTCTTT